This T cell receptor (beta chain) derives from a study of blood T cell repertoires in COVID-19. Some clones are missing from TCRdb's copy, which holds only in-frame ones; the method was immunoSEQ multiplex PCR. The sample includes approximately 260,000 clones, around 90% of them seen just once. The CDR3 runs 15 residues. CDR1 is SGHVS and CDR2 is FQNEAQ in the germline V gene. Trimming stripped 5 bases from V and 4 bases from J, with 15 bases between. The rearrangement links TRBV7-8 to TRBJ1-5; TRBD1 might be the D (6 bases). The receptor was isolated from an older woman with COVID-19, enrolled during active disease. Sequencing input: peripheral blood. In nucleotides, the CDR3 is TGTGCCAGCAGCCCATCCATCACAGGGAATCAGCCCCAGCATTTT. It translates to CASSPSITGNQPQHF. The complete variable domain, with remaining parts taken from reference TRBV7-8 and TRBJ1-5, reads GAGVSQSPRYKVAKRGQDVALRCDPISGHVSLFWYQQALGQGPEFLTYFQNEAQLDKSGLPSDRFFAERPEGSVSTLKIQRTQQEDSAVYLCASSPSITGNQPQHFGDGTRLSIL.